The clone carrying this TCR beta chain was found a few times. The antigen is not known. The record originates from a study of blood T cells in healthy people across ages. Through a sample-barcoded 5' primer and a J-beta primer mix, a second PCR was run for about 6 to 11 cycles. Each cDNA molecule carried a tag from a template-switch adaptor that contained 12 random nucleotides. Every sample gave at least 2.5 million paired-end reads containing CDR3. Each CDR3 protein is one row after TCRdb ran MiXCR on the 5' RACE reads. The sample contains roughly 730,000 distinct CDR3 sequences, 45% to 70% of which appear only once. Germline CDR1 is MGHDK and CDR2 is SYGVNS. Between the trimmed V and J ends, which lost 3 bases and 3 bases, there was a span of 12 bases. The CDR3 covers 14 residues. Study findings and constraints: PBMCs left unsorted prevented a conclusive naive versus antigen-experienced comparison. Relative to aged donors, long-lived donors carried more naive CD4+ cells and displayed higher diversity.

Sequencing was carried out using blood. The rearrangement joins TRBV25-1 to TRBJ2-7; D ambiguous. This sequence originates from a man aged 35-49 years in good health. CDR3 nucleotide sequence: TGTGCCAGCAGTGATTATGGGATCGGCTACGAGCAGTACTTC. Protein sequence: CASSDYGIGYEQYF.